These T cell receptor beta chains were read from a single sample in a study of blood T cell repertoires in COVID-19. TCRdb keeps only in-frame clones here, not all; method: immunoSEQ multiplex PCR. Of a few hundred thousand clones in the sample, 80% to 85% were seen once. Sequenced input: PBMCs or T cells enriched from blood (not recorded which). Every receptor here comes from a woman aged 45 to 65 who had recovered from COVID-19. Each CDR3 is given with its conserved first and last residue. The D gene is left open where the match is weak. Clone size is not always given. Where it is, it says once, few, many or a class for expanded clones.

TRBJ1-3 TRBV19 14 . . TGTGCCAGTAGTAGTTTCGGCTCTGGAAACACCATATATTTT CASSSFGSGNTIYF
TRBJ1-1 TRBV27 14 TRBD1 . TGTGCCAGCAGTTCAGGGGGTCTAAACACTGAAGCTTTCTTT CASSSGGLNTEAFF
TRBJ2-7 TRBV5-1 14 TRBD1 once TGCGCCAGCAGCTCGGGACAGGGGGCACACGAGCAGTACTTC CASSSGQGAHEQYF
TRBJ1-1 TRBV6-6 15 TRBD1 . TGTGCCAGCAGTTACCGGACAGGGGGCGTCACTGAAGCTTTCTTT CASSYRTGGVTEAFF
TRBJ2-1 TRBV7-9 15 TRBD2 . TGTGCCAGCAGCCGTACTAGCGGGGGATACAATGAGCAGTTCTTC CASSRTSGGYNEQFF
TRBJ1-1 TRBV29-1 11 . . TGCAGCCTATCAGGGCCCACTGAAGCTTTCTTT CSLSGPTEAFF
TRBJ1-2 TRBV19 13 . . TGTGCCAGTAACTGGGGCACGGATTATGGCTACACCTTC CASNWGTDYGYTF
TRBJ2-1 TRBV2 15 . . TGTGCCAGCCTACTCGGACAGGACTATTCAGATGAGCAGTTCTTC CASLLGQDYSDEQFF
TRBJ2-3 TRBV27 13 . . TGTGCCAGCAGAAAAGTCAGCGACGATACGCAGTATTTT CASRKVSDDTQYF
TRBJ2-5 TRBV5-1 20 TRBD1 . TGCGCCAGCAGCTTGGGTCTCGGCCGGACAGGGATCCTTGAGCAAGAGACCCAGTACTTC CASSLGLGRTGILEQETQYF
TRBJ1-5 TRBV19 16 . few TGTGCCAGTAGTATAGATGGGGGGTCGGGCAATCAGCCCCAGCATTTT CASSIDGGSGNQPQHF
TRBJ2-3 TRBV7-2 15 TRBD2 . TGTGCCAGCAGTCTTAGCGGGGTTGTGGCAGATACGCAGTATTTT CASSLSGVVADTQYF
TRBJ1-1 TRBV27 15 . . TGTGCCAGCAGTCTCCAAGGCGGGCGGGGAACTGAAGCTTTCTTT CASSLQGGRGTEAFF
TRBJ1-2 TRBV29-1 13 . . TGCAGCGTTGAGGGGGGGCTTAACTATGGCTACACCTTC CSVEGGLNYGYTF
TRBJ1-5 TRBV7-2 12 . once TGTGCCAGCAGCGGCGGAGGCAGGCCCCAGCATTTT CASSGGGRPQHF
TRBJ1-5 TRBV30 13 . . TGTGCCTGGAGTGTTCAGGCGAATCAGCCCCAGCATTTT CAWSVQANQPQHF
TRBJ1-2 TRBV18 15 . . TGTGCCAGCTCACCGGGGGCACCGATCAACTATGGCTACACCTTC CASSPGAPINYGYTF
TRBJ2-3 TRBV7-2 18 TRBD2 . TGTGCCAGCAGCTTAGTAGGGGGTGCGGGGGGAACCACAGATACGCAGTATTTT CASSLVGGAGGTTDTQYF
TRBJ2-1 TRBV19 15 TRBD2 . TGTGCCAGTACCACTAGCGGATTCGGCTACAATGAGCAGTTCTTC CASTTSGFGYNEQFF
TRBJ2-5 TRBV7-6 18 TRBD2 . TGTGCCAGCACCTTAGGGGGGACTAGCGGGGGACAAGGAGAGACCCAGTACTTC CASTLGGTSGGQGETQYF
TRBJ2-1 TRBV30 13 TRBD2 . TGTGCCTGGGGGGAACTAGCGTACAATGAGCAGTTCTTC CAWGELAYNEQFF
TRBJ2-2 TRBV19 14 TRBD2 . TGTGCCAGTATCCCCCGGCGGGAGACCGGGGAGCTGTTTTTT CASIPRRETGELFF
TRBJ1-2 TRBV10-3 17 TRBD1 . TGTGCCATCAGTGCAACAAGACAGGGGGTAGGGGACTATGGCTACACCTTC CAISATRQGVGDYGYTF
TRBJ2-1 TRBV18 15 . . TGTGCCAGCTCACTACGACAGGATGCCTACAATGAGCAGTTCTTC CASSLRQDAYNEQFF
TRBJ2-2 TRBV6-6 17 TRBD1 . TGTGCCAGCAGTCCGGACAGGGGAGCGTCGGGCACCGGGGAGCTGTTTTTT CASSPDRGASGTGELFF
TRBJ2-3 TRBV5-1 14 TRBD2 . TGCGCCAGCAGCTTGTCCGGGGGGAGTGATACGCAGTATTTT CASSLSGGSDTQYF
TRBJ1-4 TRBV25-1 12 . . TGTGCCAGCAGTCTTCGGCGGGAAAAACTGTTTTTT CASSLRREKLFF
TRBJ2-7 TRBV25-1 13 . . TGTGCCAGCAGTGCCGCTCACATGTACGAGCAGTACTTC CASSAAHMYEQYF
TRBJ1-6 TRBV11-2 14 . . TGTGCCAGCAGCTGGGCGAGAACCAATTCACCCCTCCACTTT CASSWARTNSPLHF
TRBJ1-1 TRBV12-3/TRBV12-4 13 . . TGTGCCAGCCAGAAAACCCAGAACACTGAAGCTTTCTTT CASQKTQNTEAFF
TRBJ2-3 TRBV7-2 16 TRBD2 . TGTGCCAGCAGCTCTAGCGGGGGGGCCGGGGCAGATACGCAGTATTTT CASSSSGGAGADTQYF
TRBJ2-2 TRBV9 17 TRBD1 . TGTGCCAGCAGCGTAGCTTGGATGGGACAGAGCGCCGGGGAGCTGTTTTTT CASSVAWMGQSAGELFF
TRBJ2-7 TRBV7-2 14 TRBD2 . TGTGCCAGCAGCTTAATAGCGGGCCTCTACGAGCAGTACTTC CASSLIAGLYEQYF
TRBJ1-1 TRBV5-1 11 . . TGCGCCAGCAGCTTAGACAGGGAAGCTTTCTTT CASSLDREAFF